This paragraph reports one TCR beta chain. Its antigen is not known. A read error may explain this, as a much larger clone is one base away. Every subset's genomic DNA went evenly onto several immunoSEQ plates. Methods used by the authors: ImmunoSEQ yielded junction-only sequences lacking quality scores, so filtering differed. Assay used: immunoSEQ multiplex PCR; TCRdb lists only in-frame clones, some missing. Clone size and the V and J calls come from that table; the DNA yielded D and trimming. The sample has more than 850,000 clones; approximately 78% are singletons. This specimen belongs to a study of shared clonotypes between healthy human individuals. Germline assignment: CDR1 SEHNR and CDR2 FQNEAQ (reference sequence). Trimming took off 2 bases at V and 3 bases at J, with 2 bases between the two ends. This CDR3 is 11 amino acids long. Study results and limitations: In the sorted subsets, rarefaction showed sequencing was incomplete despite large depth.

The sequencing input was memory CD4+ T cells from PBMCs. The subset denotes: CD45RA-negative fraction. This clonotype was sampled from a man in his late teens or twenties in good health. Some clones in this sample may be carry-over from other donors' samples. The V gene is TRBV7-9, the J gene TRBJ2-7; D is unclear. CDR3 sequence reads: CASSLIYEQYF. CDR3 DNA sequence: TGTGCCAGCAGCTTAATCTACGAGCAGTACTTC. The full variable domain, with the rest looked up from reference TRBV7-9 and TRBJ2-7, is DTGVSQNPRHKITKRGQNVTFRCDPISEHNRLYWYRQTLGQGPEFLTYFQNEAQLEKSRLLSDRFSAERPKGSFSTLEIQRTEQGDSAMYLCASSLIYEQYFGPGTRLTVT.